These 12 T cell receptor beta chains were sequenced from one sample in a study of PD-1 blockade in classical Hodgkin lymphoma. Data came from immunoSEQ multiplex PCR; TCRdb stores just in-frame clones and leaves some out. The sample contains about 7,700 clones, just over 85% of which appear only once. Following autologous stem cell transplantation, relapse occurred in every patient, and exposure to brentuximab vedotin varied. Magnetic negative selection was used to purify CD4+ T cells from thawed PBMCs. Sequenced here: CD4+ T cells from blood, sampled at baseline. The receptors were gathered from a human donor with classical Hodgkin lymphoma.

The V call is TRBV7-9, the J call TRBJ2-1, with 15 positions matching TRBD2. The CDR3 has 19 residues. The germline gives CDR1 SEHNR, CDR2 FQNEAQ (reference sequence). Unmatched junction bases numbered 10, after V lost 0 bases and J lost 7 bases. The CDR3 is CASSLAVGLAGGQLNEQFF. The CDR3, as DNA: TGTGCCAGCAGCTTAGCCGTCGGACTAGCGGGAGGGCAATTGAATGAGCAGTTCTTC.

In DNA, the CDR3 is TGCGCCAGCAGCGAGGGAGGGGCTGGAAACACCATATATTTT. Amino acid sequence: CASSEGGAGNTIYF. This rearrangement joins TRBV5-1 to TRBJ1-3; D may be TRBD1 (5 bases). Deletions cut 4 bases from V and 2 bases from J, with 10 bases between. This CDR3 comprises 14 residues. The germline V gene encodes CDR1 SGHRS and CDR2 YFSETQ.

The genes are TRBV7-3 and TRBJ1-1; 8 bases match TRBD1. CDR1 and CDR2 (germline): SGHTA, FQGTGA. Trimming at V came to 6 bases and at J to 3 bases, leaving 6 bases not matched to a gene. CDR3 length equals 14 residues. The CDR3 DNA follows: TGTGCCAGCAGACGACAGGGGCGGGACACTGAAGCTTTCTTT. As protein: CASRRQGRDTEAFF. The variable domain in full, with the rest retrieved from reference TRBV7-3 and TRBJ1-1, is GAGVSQTPSNKVTEKGKYVELRCDPISGHTALYWYRQSLGQGPEFLIYFQGTGAADDSGLPNDRFFAVRPEGSVSTLKIQRTERGDSAVYLCASRRQGRDTEAFFGQGTRLTVV.

The chain employs TRBV19 and TRBJ1-1, with 7 positions matching TRBD1. Looked up from germline, CDR1 is LNHDA and CDR2 is SQIVND (reference sequence). J gave up 10 bases and V 0 bases, and 23 bases lay outside the gene matches. The CDR3 has 19 residues. The CDR3 loop is CASSIDQGRGREGGFGAFF. DNA of the CDR3: TGTGCCAGTAGTATAGATCAAGGGAGGGGGCGCGAGGGCGGTTTTGGAGCTTTCTTT.

This rearrangement joins TRBV15 to TRBJ2-5, with 9 nucleotides matching TRBD1. CDR1 LNHNV and CDR2 YYDKDF come from the germline V gene (reference sequence). V shed 3 bases, J shed 5 bases, and the junction held 10 bases outside the gene matches. CDR3 length: 16 amino acids. DNA for the CDR3: TGTGCCACCAGCAGGGGGCTGACAGGGGGTTCGGAGACCCAGTACTTC. Its protein is CATSRGLTGGSETQYF.

This clone was observed a handful of times. The rearrangement joins TRBV9 to TRBJ1-6, with unresolved D. Germline V CDR1 and CDR2: SGDLS, YYNGEE. The germline V and J ends were trimmed by 9 bases and 2 bases, with 12 bases remaining between them. The CDR3 loop spans 14 amino acids. The CDR3 DNA sequence: TGTGCCACCGGCGCGGGGACCTATAATTCACCCCTCCACTTT. Its protein product is CATGAGTYNSPLHF.

J is TRBJ2-5 and V is TRBV7-6, with a tentative D call TRBD1 (6 bases). This CDR3 region has 14 residues. From germline, CDR1 is SGHVS and CDR2 FNYEAQ. Trimming shortened V by 5 bases and J by 1 base, and 11 bases separated the two germline ends. The CDR3 reads CASSPGQAQETQYF. CDR3 nucleotide sequence: TGTGCCAGCAGCCCGGGACAAGCCCAAGAGACCCAGTACTTC.

This clone is a singleton in its sample. The chain carries TRBV10-1 and TRBJ1-6; TRBD1 agrees at 7 bases. V dropped 11 bases and J dropped 9; count of bases not matched to a gene: 13. CDR1 and CDR2 (germline): WNHNN, SYGVQD (reference sequence). The CDR3 sequence is 14 residues long. The CDR3 loop is CAGPDRRGISPLHF. As DNA, the CDR3 is TGCGCCGGACCGGACAGGAGGGGAATTTCACCCCTCCACTTT.

The gene calls are TRBV28 and TRBJ2-5, with TRBD2 identical over 7 bases. Germline values: CDR1 MDHEN, CDR2 SYDVKM. Losses at the gene ends were 3 bases for V and 5 bases for J; bases not matched to a gene: 3. The CDR3 covers 13 residues. This CDR3 reads CASSLSGGETQYF. CDR3 DNA sequence: TGTGCCAGCAGTTTGTCCGGGGGGGAGACCCAGTACTTC.

The rearrangement joins TRBV7-3 to TRBJ2-7, with 7 bases matching TRBD2. Germline V gene sequence: CDR1 SGHTA, CDR2 FQGTGA. The V and J ends lost 8 bases and 5 bases, in that order; junction bases with no gene match: 6. The CDR3 consists of 12 residues. CDR3 sequence (DNA): TGTGCCAGCGCCCGACTAGCCCACGAGCAGTACTTC. It specifies CASARLAHEQYF.

The chain combines TRBV19 with TRBJ2-3; 10 nucleotides agree with TRBD1. The germline V gene encodes CDR1 LNHDA and CDR2 SQIVND (reference sequence). The CDR3 runs to 16 residues. Trimming removed 5 bases from V and 1 base from J; junction bases left unmatched: 6. Here the CDR3 reads CASSVGTGEGTDTQYF. Here the CDR3 DNA reads TGTGCCAGTAGTGTCGGGACAGGGGAAGGCACAGATACGCAGTATTTT.

V and J are TRBV7-6 and TRBJ1-6; tentatively, D is TRBD1 (5 bases). The CDR3 spans 12 residues. The ends were cut back, 8 bases at V and 9 bases at J, with 11 bases in the middle. The germline CDR1 and CDR2 sequences are SGHVS and FNYEAQ. In DNA, the CDR3 is TGTGCCAGCGGTATCCAGGGTTCACCCCTCCACTTT. This translates into CASGIQGSPLHF.